The text below deals with one TCR beta chain. This sample is drawn from a study of blood T cells in healthy people across ages. The CDR3 is 14 residues long. Germline loops: CDR1 SGDLS, CDR2 YYNGEE. V shed 0 bases and J 7 bases; nucleotides not matched to a gene: 6. It was with a sample-barcoded 5' primer and a J-beta primer mix that a second PCR of about 6 to 12 cycles was run. A template-switch adaptor that had 12 random nucleotides put a tag on each cDNA molecule. Sequencing recovered at least 2.5 million CDR3-containing paired-end reads from each sample. TCRdb independently ran MiXCR on the 5' RACE reads; one entry per CDR3 protein. The repertoire includes some 1 million distinct CDR3 sequences, over 35% of them detected once, and about 20% sits in the top ten. The sample, around 10 milliliters of peripheral blood, was drawn from each donor.

Sequencing was carried out using blood. V gene TRBV9 combines with J gene TRBJ1-1; 7 bases match TRBD1. The clonotype originates from a woman aged 60 to 75 in good health. The CDR3: CASSVGDGTVEAFF. CDR3 DNA: TGTGCCAGCAGCGTAGGCGACGGGACAGTTGAAGCTTTCTTT.